The clone carrying this T cell receptor (beta chain) was counted only a few times. Its specificity is unknown. TCRdb's copy holds only in-frame clones and misses some; the assay was immunoSEQ multiplex PCR. Among about 960,000 clones, approximately 76% were seen once, and the ten largest hold about 1.5%. This record comes from a study of shared clonotypes between healthy human individuals. Whole-study findings and limits: In general, naive subsets displayed greater estimated richness than memory subsets did.

The receptor comes from a man younger than 35 in good health. Sequenced material: memory CD4+ T cells sorted from blood. Subset reported: CD45RA-negative fraction.

CDR3 coding DNA: TGTGCCAGCAGTCCCGGACAGGGGGTGAACATTCAGTACTTC. Translation gives CASSPGQGVNIQYF. This sequence joins TRBV6-5 and TRBJ2-4, with 10 bases matching TRBD1. Germline V gene data show CDR1 as MNHEY and CDR2 as SVGAGI. With 5 bases clipped from V and 7 bases from J, the junction kept 5 bases outside the gene matches. This CDR3 is built from 14 residues.